This TCR beta chain stems from a study of response to subunit inactivated influenza vaccine. Whole-study findings and limits: The authors suggested that few new T cells are recruited per seasonal influenza vaccination.

TCRdb redid the calling of the RT-PCR reads with MiXCR, one entry per CDR3 protein. This sample has a few hundred thousand distinct CDR3 sequences; less than 15% occur once, and the top ten carry roughly 11%. This clonotype occurred a few times. Antigen: not known. The starting material was PBMCs from blood, obtained about 12 days after vaccination. This TCR was sampled from a man aged 45-65 years who received an inactivated influenza vaccine.

DNA of the CDR3: TGCAGCGTTGAAGAGGGGACCCGAGGAGAGACCCAGTACTTC. It yields the protein CSVEEGTRGETQYF. The V call is TRBV29-1, the J call TRBJ2-5; possibly TRBD1 or TRBD2 for D (5 bases each). V gave up 0 bases and J gave up 4 bases, with 12 bases separating them. In germline, CDR1 is SQVTM, CDR2 ANQGSEA. The CDR3 loop spans 14 amino acids.